A single sample is the source of the 20 T cell receptor beta chains below, sequenced in a study of blood T cell repertoires in COVID-19. The repertoire was sequenced with immunoSEQ multiplex PCR; TCRdb's copy has only in-frame clones and lacks some. The sample shows about 270,000 clones, approximately 91% of them seen only once. The sample consisted of PBMCs or T cells enriched from blood (not recorded which). Receptors originate from a woman in her 40s with acute COVID-19.

The gene calls are TRBV28 and TRBJ1-5, with TRBD1 as a possible D gene (5 bases). Deletions cut 5 bases from V and 6 bases from J, with 11 bases between. The CDR3 covers 13 residues. In germline, CDR1 is MDHEN, CDR2 SYDVKM. CDR3 bases: TGTGCCAGCAGTCCCGACAGAGCTCAGCCCCAGCATTTT. Translating gives CASSPDRAQPQHF.

CDR3 amino acids: CASSWTGFGNQPQHF. The CDR3 DNA reads TGTGCCAGCAGCTGGACAGGGTTTGGCAATCAGCCCCAGCATTTT. The chain joins TRBV5-8 to TRBJ1-5, with 8 bases that match TRBD1. Trimming removed 3 bases from V and 2 bases from J; junction bases left unmatched: 4. This CDR3 is 15 amino acids long. Germline V gene lookup returns CDR1 SGHTS and CDR2 YDEGEE.

This chain uses TRBV2 with TRBJ1-1; D gene ambiguous. With 0 bases removed from V and 4 bases from J, the gap between germline ends came to 6 bases. CDR1 SNHLY and CDR2 FYNNEI come from the germline V gene. CDR3 length equals 13 residues. The CDR3 loop reads CASSEAFGTEAFF. The CDR3 bases are TGTGCCAGCAGTGAAGCTTTCGGCACTGAAGCTTTCTTT.

This chain uses TRBV4-2 with TRBJ1-2, with D unresolved. The CDR3 is made up of 15 amino acids. The V and J ends lost 0 bases and 1 base respectively, with 9 bases between them. Germline V lookup: CDR1 LGHNA, CDR2 YNFKEQ. DNA of the CDR3: TGTGCCAGCAGCCAAGATCTAGGTGTTAACTATGGCTACACCTTC. Its protein is CASSQDLGVNYGYTF.

The chain carries TRBV6-5 and TRBJ1-3; a weak D match, TRBD1 (6 bases). Germline lookup yields CDR1 MNHEY and CDR2 SVGAGI. The length of the CDR3 is 15 residues. V was trimmed by 6 bases and J by 0 bases, leaving 12 bases between them. Here the CDR3 reads CASSDDRSSGNTIYF. CDR3 DNA: TGTGCCAGCAGCGACGACAGGAGCTCTGGAAACACCATATATTTT.

This clone was recorded a few times. The V call is TRBV5-4, the J call TRBJ2-1; the D is unclear. Deletions cut 4 bases from V and 5 bases from J, with 13 bases between. Per the germline V gene, CDR1 is SGHNT and CDR2 is YYREEE (reference sequence). The CDR3 has 14 amino acids. The CDR3 loop is CASSRPRYDNEQFF. The CDR3 nucleotides read TGTGCCAGCAGCCGGCCGAGGTACGACAATGAGCAGTTCTTC.

This clone is a singleton in its sample. The V and J genes are TRBV5-5 and TRBJ2-7; TRBD1 aligns across 8 bases. Germline V gene data show CDR1 as SGHKS and CDR2 as YYEKEE (reference sequence). Losses at the gene ends were 4 bases for V and 2 bases for J; bases not matched to a gene: 5. The CDR3 spans 14 residues. The CDR3 DNA reads TGTGCCAGCAGCGAAATACAGGGGGCCTACGAGCAGTACTTC. Translation: CASSEIQGAYEQYF.

The chain has TRBV5-4 and TRBJ1-5, with 11 nucleotides matching TRBD1. The CDR3 extends over 15 amino acids. The germline V gene has CDR1 SGHNT and CDR2 YYREEE (reference sequence). V shed 4 bases, J shed 6 bases, and the junction held 6 bases outside the gene matches. In nucleotides, the CDR3 is TGTGCCAGCAGCCGGGACAGGGGGTCCCCTCAGCCCCAGCATTTT. Translating gives CASSRDRGSPQPQHF.

The V gene is TRBV5-1, the J gene TRBJ2-1; 9 bases are a match to TRBD2. The CDR3 has 15 amino acids. Per the germline V gene, CDR1 is SGHRS and CDR2 is YFSETQ. Germline trimming cut 0 bases from V and 6 bases from J; bases unmatched to any gene: 4. The CDR3, as DNA: TGCGCCAGCAGCTTGGGAGCGGGAGGTGGCAATGAGCAGTTCTTC. This gives the protein CASSLGAGGGNEQFF.

This sequence joins TRBV19 and TRBJ1-1; 7 positions agree with TRBD1. This CDR3 is 18 amino acids long. Looked up from germline, CDR1 is LNHDA and CDR2 is SQIVND (reference sequence). Losses at the gene ends were 2 bases for V and 0 bases for J; bases not matched to a gene: 12. The CDR3 protein is CASSIRPTGRRMNTEAFF. The CDR3 DNA is TGTGCCAGTAGTATAAGGCCGACAGGGAGGCGCATGAACACTGAAGCTTTCTTT.

The chain uses TRBV7-9 and TRBJ2-3, with 9 bases matching TRBD2. The CDR3 is 16 residues long. V lost 4 bases to trimming and J lost 0 bases; unmatched junction nucleotides: 5. The germline V gene encodes CDR1 SEHNR and CDR2 FQNEAQ (reference sequence). CDR3 coding DNA: TGTGCCAGCAGCTCCCGACTAGCGGCCAGCACAGATACGCAGTATTTT. It is translated as CASSSRLAASTDTQYF.

This chain uses TRBV7-3 with TRBJ2-5; 7 nucleotides align to TRBD1. CDR3 length equals 13 residues. The ends lost 5 bases at V and 9 bases at J; junction bases unmatched: 9. Per germline, CDR1 SGHTA and CDR2 FQGTGA. The CDR3 nucleotides read TGTGCCAGCAGCCCCAATCAGCAGGGGGCCCAGTACTTC. This gives the protein CASSPNQQGAQYF.

V is TRBV7-6 and J is TRBJ2-1, with 7 positions matching TRBD1. Per the germline V gene, CDR1 is SGHVS and CDR2 is FNYEAQ. V dropped 5 bases and J dropped 0; count of bases not matched to a gene: 16. CDR3 length: 19 amino acids. The chain's CDR3 is CASSPGDRFGASSYNEQFF. The CDR3 nucleotides are TGTGCCAGCAGCCCCGGGGACAGATTCGGGGCGAGCTCCTACAATGAGCAGTTCTTC.

This sequence joins TRBV2 and TRBJ2-7, with D tentatively TRBD2 (5 bases). Germline V gene data show CDR1 as SNHLY and CDR2 as FYNNEI. The V end lost 7 bases, the J end lost 7 bases, and 20 bases lay between the germline ends. The CDR3 contains 14 residues. The CDR3 DNA is TGTGCCAGCACGATCTGGGGAAGCGGTGTGGAGCAGTACTTC. This encodes CASTIWGSGVEQYF. Full variable domain (outside the CDR3, taken from reference TRBV2 and TRBJ2-7): EPEVTQTPSHQVTQMGQEVILRCVPISNHLYFYWYRQILGQKVEFLVSFYNNEISEKSEIFDDQFSVERPDGSNFTLKIRSTKLEDSAMYFCASTIWGSGVEQYFGPGTRLTVT.

This chain joins TRBV18 and TRBJ2-3, with D possibly being TRBD1 (5 bases). The CDR3 is 14 residues long. V shed 3 bases and J shed 1 base, with 8 bases lying between them. Germline assignment: CDR1 KGHSH and CDR2 LQKENI. The CDR3, as DNA: TGTGCCAGCTCACCCTTGACAGGCACAGATACGCAGTATTTT. It codes for CASSPLTGTDTQYF.

This clone was detected only once. The chain employs TRBV7-2 and TRBJ1-2, with D perhaps TRBD1 (6 bases). The CDR3 is 13 residues long. Trimming pared 8 bases from V and 7 bases from J, leaving 17 bases between. Germline CDR1 SGHTA, CDR2 FQGNSA. The CDR3 DNA reads TGTGCCAGCCGCAGGGGCGAGGATTTTGGCTACACCTTC. Its protein product is CASRRGEDFGYTF. The complete variable domain, with remaining parts taken from reference TRBV7-2 and TRBJ1-2, reads GAGVSQSPSNKVTEKGKDVELRCDPISGHTALYWYRQSLGQGLEFLIYFQGNSAPDKSGLPSDRFSAERTGGSVSTLTIQRTQQEDSAVYLCASRRGEDFGYTFGSGTRLTVV.

This clone was recorded only once. The chain couples TRBV30 to TRBJ1-1; 7 bases fit TRBD1. V was pared by 2 bases and J by 7 bases, with 4 bases of the junction left unmatched. This CDR3 is built from 12 residues. CDR1 GTSNPN and CDR2 SVGIG come from the germline V gene (reference sequence). CDR3 protein: CAWSTTGIEAFF. The CDR3 coding sequence is TGTGCCTGGAGTACGACAGGGATTGAAGCTTTCTTT.

The genes are TRBV4-2 and TRBJ2-1; D is perhaps TRBD2 (5 bases). Germline V gene sequence: CDR1 LGHNA, CDR2 YNFKEQ. Between the trimmed V and J ends, which lost 1 base and 8 bases, there was a span of 6 bases. The CDR3 has 12 residues. This chain's CDR3 is CASSQAGDEQFF. The CDR3 DNA is TGTGCCAGCAGCCAAGCCGGGGATGAGCAGTTCTTC.

The chain links TRBV29-1 to TRBJ2-5; TRBD2 matches at 7 bases. J lost 2 bases, V lost 6 bases, and 3 bases had no gene match. Per germline, CDR1 SQVTM and CDR2 ANQGSEA. This CDR3 comprises 12 residues. CDR3: CSVSGAQETQYF. The CDR3 coding sequence is TGCAGCGTCAGCGGGGCTCAAGAGACCCAGTACTTC. Full variable domain (remainder filled in from reference TRBV29-1 and TRBJ2-5): SAVISQKPSRDICQRGTSLTIQCQVDSQVTMMFWYRQQPGQSLTLIATANQGSEATYESGFVIDKFPISRPNLTFSTLTVSNMSPEDSSIYLCSVSGAQETQYFGPGTRLLVL.

The genes are TRBV7-9 and TRBJ1-1; D might be TRBD1 (5 bases). CDR1 and CDR2 from the germline V gene are SEHNR and FQNEAQ (reference sequence). The length of the CDR3 is 15 residues. Trimming took 5 bases from V and 0 from J, leaving 13 bases between them. DNA of the CDR3: TGTGCCAGCAGCGCGGTAATACAGGTGAACACTGAAGCTTTCTTT. Translation: CASSAVIQVNTEAFF.